Included here is one T cell receptor beta chain sequence, with context. What it recognizes is unknown. The sample carries other DNA sequences with the same CDR3. The sample originates from a study of vaccination effects on CD4 cells after COVID-19. Whole-study results and caveats: There was only 1 of 255 vaccine-induced clones in healthy vaccinees that cross-reacted with common cold coronaviruses.

CDR1 SGDLS and CDR2 YYNGEE come from the germline V gene. V was trimmed by 0 bases and J by 1 base, leaving 4 bases between them. The CDR3 contains 13 residues. Clones were sequenced by immunoSEQ multiplex PCR, and TCRdb holds only the in-frame ones, with some missing. This sample has about 60,000 clones, with about four fifths found just once. ViraFEST used viral peptide pools to expand antigen-specific CD4+ T cells before sequencing. At the end of about ten days of culture, CD4+ T cells were isolated. Researchers reported culturing a few million PBMC in each well, adding around 10 IU/ml IL-2 and about 10 ug/ml peptides.

Material: CD4+ T cells from PBMCs cultured with HCoV-229E spike peptides, obtained before COVID-19 vaccination. The sequence derives from a human donor who received a COVID-19 vaccine. The rearrangement uses TRBV9 and TRBJ1-1; D is ambiguous. The CDR3 here is CASSVDRNTEAFF. CDR3 DNA sequence: TGTGCCAGCAGCGTAGACAGGAACACTGAAGCTTTCTTT.